What follows is one T cell receptor (beta chain) and its context. Its antigen is not identified. With the read ending 3 residues before the CDR3 end, the germline J gene is used to fill in that end. The data belong to a study of T cells in women clearing cervical HPV infection. Study background: Controls gave blood once infection was undetectable; cases at lesion identification.

Measured with immunoSEQ multiplex PCR; TCRdb has only the in-frame clones, and not every one. This sample contains 30,000 to 50,000 clones. Germline CDR1 and CDR2: ENHRY and SYGVKD. CDR3 size: 13 residues. Trimming removed 6 bases at V and 8 bases at J, with 13 bases between. Findings and caveats of the study: Richness differences could reflect unmeasured T-cell content per sample.

This receptor was obtained from a woman aged 18 to 75 with a cervical HPV16 infection that either progressed to CIN3+ or cleared (not recorded which). The chain is built from TRBV10-3 and TRBJ1-4, with D perhaps TRBD1 (6 bases). Material for sequencing was blood buffy coat. The CDR3 spells CAIREQGEEKLFF. The CDR3 bases that were read are TGTGCCATCAGAGAACAGGGTGAAGAAAAA.